Listed here is a single TCR beta chain. Its specificity is unknown. The sample is drawn from a study of cytomegalovirus exposure and HLA in healthy donors. Notes on the study in general: In a later analysis, specific HLA alleles were associated with 15,000 or so TCR beta sequences at a 0.05 false discovery rate.

V lost 6 bases, J lost 4 bases, and 9 bases stayed unmatched. In germline, CDR1 is MRHNA, CDR2 SNTAGT. This CDR3 comprises 15 residues. PCR was performed using 60 Vbeta and 13 Jbeta primers. Clones were sequenced by immunoSEQ multiplex PCR, and TCRdb holds only the in-frame ones, with some missing. The sample has some 140,000 clones; about 80% are singletons. The TCR comes from a male donor in good health and CMV-seropositive. The chain combines TRBV6-4 with TRBJ2-7, with 10 bases that match TRBD1. The sample was PBMCs. The CDR3 protein is CASSVGTGVGYEQYF. DNA for the CDR3: TGTGCCAGCAGCGTTGGGACAGGGGTGGGTTACGAGCAGTACTTC.